This T cell receptor (beta chain) was retrieved from a study of identical twins. V lost 5 bases to trimming and J lost 4 bases; unmatched junction nucleotides: 9. In germline, CDR1 is SGHVS, CDR2 FNYEAQ. CDR3 size: 16 residues. Comment on this clonotype: Its antigen remains unidentified.

Study findings and constraints: Insertion counts were lower in abundant cord blood beta clonotypes, a trend that memory repertoires did not show.

MiXCR was run by TCRdb on the 5' RACE reads, yielding one entry per CDR3 protein. This table has nearly 900,000 distinct CDR3 sequences, 9% to 15% appearing once. A further study also used this sample, focusing on yellow fever vaccine responses in identical twins.

The rearrangement uses TRBV7-6 and TRBJ2-2; TRBD2 agrees at 8 bases. This TCR derives from a young woman in good health. The sample was PBMCs. CDR3: CASSPGGGRSTGELFF. CDR3 in DNA: TGTGCCAGCAGCCCGGGGGGGGGCAGATCCACCGGGGAGCTGTTTTTT.